The present T cell receptor (beta chain) was sequenced within a study of CD8 T cells in ankylosing spondylitis. Using quantitative 5'-RACE with molecular barcodes, the authors made TCR beta libraries. A single record per CDR3 protein comes from TCRdb applying MiXCR to the 5' RACE reads. The sample comprises 85,000 to 100,000 distinct CDR3 sequences, approximately 9% of which are singletons, and roughly 5% rests with the top ten. Trimming pared 5 bases from V and 7 bases from J, leaving 8 bases between. Germline V gene lookup returns CDR1 MNHEY and CDR2 SVGAGI. The CDR3 is 11 residues long. In this sample, this clonotype turned up many times.

Sequencing was performed on blood, either unsorted or a sorted T cell fraction (not recorded which). The chain carries TRBV6-5 and TRBJ2-5; D possibly uses TRBD1 or TRBD2 (5 bases each). This sequence was found in a male donor with ankylosing spondylitis or in good health (not recorded which). Written as DNA, the CDR3 is TGTGCCAGCAGTCAGGGAGTGACCCAGTACTTC. Its protein product is CASSQGVTQYF.